The 14 T cell receptor beta chains presented below share a single source sample, sequenced in a study of post-analysis software for immune sequencing data. The study's findings and limits: About 5 TRBV segments occurring more often in patients than controls included TRBV5-6, TRBV5-1 and TRBV20-1.

For these TCRs, the target antigens are not known. Sequencing libraries made from TCR beta cDNA carried unique molecular identifiers. TCRdb reprocessed the PCR reads via MiXCR and lists one record per CDR3 protein. Of roughly 540,000 distinct CDR3 sequences detected, 30% to 40% appear once; the ten largest clones hold 4.5% to 7.5%. The specimen sequenced was blood. Receptors were obtained from a girl aged 2-17 years with multiple sclerosis.

The chain recombines TRBV5-5 with TRBJ1-6; 7 bases agree with TRBD1. Germline trimming cut 7 bases from V and 1 base from J; bases unmatched to any gene: 11. CDR1 and CDR2 from the germline V gene are SGHKS and YYEKEE (reference sequence). This CDR3 contains 17 residues. The CDR3 protein is CASGNRGGGSYNSPLHF. DNA for the CDR3: TGTGCCAGCGGAAACAGGGGCGGAGGGTCCTATAATTCACCCCTCCACTTT.

CDR3 DNA sequence: TGTGCCAGCAGCTTCAGGGCCAGGGGGATTTACGAGCAGTACTTC. Translated, it gives CASSFRARGIYEQYF. The chain recombines TRBV12-3 or TRBV12-4 with TRBJ2-7, with TRBD1 matching 7 bases. V lost 6 bases, J lost 4 bases, and 12 bases stayed unmatched. The CDR3 loop spans 15 amino acids.

In the case of this clonotype: An end of the junction differs from the germline gene, which may be a read error. The V and J genes are TRBV20-1 and TRBJ1-2; tentative D call: TRBD1 (6 bases). The CDR3 contains 14 residues. Germline V gene sequence: CDR1 DFQATT, CDR2 SNEGSKA (reference sequence). The CDR3, as DNA: TGCAGGGCTAGAGCCCATACAGGGAGCTATGGCTACACCTTC. Residues: CRARAHTGSYGYTF.

The chain carries TRBV12-3 or TRBV12-4 and TRBJ2-7; 8 bases map to TRBD1. V gave up 1 base and J gave up 7 bases; unmatched junction bases: 12. The CDR3 is made up of 16 amino acids. CDR3 sequence: CASSLGSDRDRSEQYF. In DNA form, the CDR3 reads TGTGCCAGCAGTTTAGGTTCTGACCGGGACAGGTCTGAGCAGTACTTC.

This clonotype was counted between two and nine times. This sequence joins TRBV2 and TRBJ1-5; D perhaps matches TRBD1 (5 bases). CDR1 SNHLY and CDR2 FYNNEI come from the germline V gene. Trimming stripped 6 bases from V and 3 bases from J, with 15 bases between. The CDR3 has 15 residues. CDR3 in DNA: TGTGCCAGCAGGGGAACGGACACGATCAATCAGCCCCAGCATTTT. It codes for CASRGTDTINQPQHF. The whole variable domain, filled in from reference TRBV2 and TRBJ1-5, reads EPEVTQTPSHQVTQMGQEVILRCVPISNHLYFYWYRQILGQKVEFLVSFYNNEISEKSEIFDDQFSVERPDGSNFTLKIRSTKLEDSAMYFCASRGTDTINQPQHFGDGTRLSIL.

This chain connects TRBV20-1 to TRBJ2-5; 9 nucleotides align to TRBD2. The CDR3 has 16 residues. Germline loops: CDR1 DFQATT, CDR2 SNEGSKA (reference sequence). The ends lost 0 bases at V and 5 bases at J; junction bases unmatched: 10. The CDR3 region is CSARDPSGGTNETQYF. The DNA for the CDR3 is TGCAGTGCTAGAGATCCCAGCGGGGGGACCAACGAGACCCAGTACTTC.

The V call is TRBV2, the J call TRBJ2-1; tentatively, D is TRBD2 (7 bases). V shed 11 bases and J shed 1 base, with 18 bases lying between them. Germline CDR1 SNHLY, CDR2 FYNNEI. This CDR3 contains 15 residues. In DNA, the CDR3 is TGTGCCGGTTTAGATGAGGGGGGGTCCTACAATGAGCAGTTCTTC. Encoded protein: CAGLDEGGSYNEQFF.

This clonotype was detected only a few times. The CDR3 nucleotides read TGCGCCAGTACGGGCCGAAACACCGGGGAGCTGTTTTTT. This encodes CASTGRNTGELFF. V and J are TRBV5-1 and TRBJ2-2; D ambiguous. This CDR3 contains 13 residues. Germline V gene lookup returns CDR1 SGHRS and CDR2 YFSETQ. V was shortened by 8 bases and J by 2 bases, with 10 bases between the two germline ends.

At least ten counts were recorded for this clonotype. This chain links TRBV15 with TRBJ2-3; no reliable D call. The V gene lost 0 bases and the J gene lost 7 bases, with 8 bases spanning the gap. The CDR3 runs to 13 residues. Germline V gives CDR1 LNHNV, CDR2 YYDKDF (reference sequence). The CDR3 spells CATSRDPTYTQYF. CDR3 coding DNA: TGTGCCACCAGCAGAGATCCGACATATACGCAGTATTTT.

Points on this clonotype: One end of the junction varies from germline; a read error may be responsible. The CDR3 sequence: CASRREISNRPQHF. CDR3 nucleotides: TGTGCCAGCAGAAGGGAGATCAGCAATCGGCCCCAGCATTTT. This chain uses TRBV6-1 with TRBJ1-5; no definite D call. This CDR3 is 14 amino acids long. In germline, CDR1 is MNHNS, CDR2 SASEGT.

This clonotype turned up a few times. The gene calls are TRBV12-3 or TRBV12-4 and TRBJ2-7; D is unclear. This CDR3 is built from 14 residues. V lost 5 bases and J lost 5, with 16 bases in between. CDR3 coding DNA: TGTGCCAGCAGTCGGACCTTCGCTTTCGACGAGCAGTACTTC. Protein sequence: CASSRTFAFDEQYF.

V gene TRBV7-3 combines with J gene TRBJ2-1, with D possibly TRBD2 on 6 matching bases. Trimming left V 1 base short and J 7 bases short, with 14 bases between. The CDR3 extends over 15 amino acids. CDR1 and CDR2 from the germline V gene are SGHTA and FQGTGA. The CDR3 sequence is CASSLSGAGGNEQFF. In nucleotides, the CDR3 is TGTGCCAGCAGCTTAAGTGGGGCAGGAGGGAATGAGCAGTTCTTC. The whole variable domain, filled in from reference TRBV7-3 and TRBJ2-1, reads GAGVSQTPSNKVTEKGKYVELRCDPISGHTALYWYRQSLGQGPEFLIYFQGTGAADDSGLPNDRFFAVRPEGSVSTLKIQRTERGDSAVYLCASSLSGAGGNEQFFGPGTRLTVL.

The chain couples TRBV6-2 or TRBV6-3 to TRBJ1-5, with 10 bases lining up with TRBD1. CDR1 and CDR2 from the germline V gene are MNHEY and SVGEGT. The CDR3 sequence is 12 residues long. Trimming at V came to 10 bases and at J to 5 bases, leaving 2 bases not matched to a gene. For the CDR3, the DNA is TGTGCCACCGGGACAGGGGATCAGCCCCAGCATTTT. This gives the protein CATGTGDQPQHF.

CDR3 in amino acids: CASRLTGGETQFF. In nucleotides, the CDR3 is TGCGCCAGCAGACTGACAGGGGGAGAGACCCAGTTCTTC. The chain employs TRBV4-1 and TRBJ2-1; 9 bases line up with TRBD1. Germline CDR1 MGHRA, CDR2 YSYEKL. There are 13 residues in the CDR3. V trimming: 6 bases; J trimming: 13 bases; junction bases outside the gene matches: 10.